The present T cell receptor (beta chain) was sequenced within a study of shared clonotypes between healthy human individuals. With 3 bases removed from V and 5 bases from J, the gap between germline ends came to 13 bases. The CDR3 is 14 amino acids. Germline V gives CDR1 SNHLY, CDR2 FYNNEI. Naive CD8 isolation took CD45RO-negative cells positively selected for CCR7 and excluded terminally differentiated effector memory CD45RA+ cells. Assay used: immunoSEQ multiplex PCR; TCRdb lists only in-frame clones, some missing. The sample yields around 600,000 clones, roughly 95% seen once. The gene calls are TRBV2 and TRBJ1-2; D not certain. The sequenced sample was naive CD8+ T cells sorted from blood. The TCR was taken from a woman under 40 in good health. CDR3 sequence (DNA): TGTGCCAGCAGTGATTTGATAACGGATTATGGCTACACCTTC. Protein product: CASSDLITDYGYTF.